This entry lists 21 T cell receptor beta chains sequenced from one sample in a study of high-grade serous ovarian cancer treatment subgroups. Here immunoSEQ multiplex PCR was the method, and the copy in TCRdb shows in-frame clones only, minus some. The table lists 1,200 or so clones, 65% to 70% of them singletons. Tumor samples were obtained before definitive surgery or chemotherapy. The sample consisted of tumor tissue. The source is a human donor with high-grade serous ovarian cancer.

The genes are TRBV29-1 and TRBJ1-3; 7 bases match TRBD1. The V segment lost 6 bases and the J segment 3 bases; nucleotides outside the gene matches: 2. Germline lookup yields CDR1 SQVTM and CDR2 ANQGSEA. The CDR3 runs to 12 residues. CDR3 in amino acids: CSVRQGGNTIYF. CDR3 DNA sequence: TGCAGCGTGCGACAGGGTGGAAACACCATATATTTT.

This clone was detected a few times. The genes are TRBV11-3 and TRBJ2-5; D is unclear. The CDR3 covers 13 residues. Germline CDR1 SGHNT, CDR2 YENEEA. V was trimmed by 5 bases and J by 5 bases, leaving 12 bases between them. Here the CDR3 reads CASSPFGRETQYF. The CDR3 DNA sequence: TGTGCCAGCAGCCCTTTTGGCCGGGAGACCCAGTACTTC.

This chain links TRBV5-4 with TRBJ2-3; D may correspond to TRBD1 or TRBD2 (7 bases each). Germline CDR1 is SGHNT and CDR2 is YYREEE (reference sequence). V was trimmed by 4 bases and J by 2 bases, leaving 11 bases between them. The CDR3 runs to 14 residues. DNA for the CDR3: TGTGCCAGCAGCCAGGGGGGGCCCACAGATACGCAGTATTTT. It encodes CASSQGGPTDTQYF.

The CDR3 protein is CASSLISGNTIYF. Here the CDR3 DNA reads TGTGCCAGCTCATTGATCTCTGGAAACACCATATATTTT. The genes are TRBV18 and TRBJ1-3; D call uncertain. Germline CDR1 KGHSH, CDR2 LQKENI. The CDR3 runs 13 residues. Between the trimmed V and J ends, which lost 5 bases and 0 bases, there was a span of 5 bases. Complete variable domain (other parts from reference TRBV18 and TRBJ1-3): NAGVMQNPRHLVRRRGQEARLRCSPMKGHSHVYWYRQLPEEGLKFMVYLQKENIIDESGMPKERFSAEFPKEGPSILRIQQVVRGDSAAYFCASSLISGNTIYFGEGSWLTVV.

This chain connects TRBV4-2 to TRBJ2-4, with 11 nucleotides matching TRBD2. CDR3 length: 19 amino acids. The J segment lost 9 bases and the V segment lost 1 base, leaving 17 bases of the junction unmatched. From germline, CDR1 is LGHNA and CDR2 YNFKEQ. CDR3 amino acids: CASSQGGVQPGTSGAIQYF. As DNA, the CDR3 is TGTGCCAGCAGCCAAGGGGGGGTACAGCCCGGGACTAGCGGAGCCATTCAGTACTTC.

This clone appeared once. This chain connects TRBV7-2 to TRBJ2-3, with D unclear. The V gene lost 3 bases and the J gene lost 0 bases, with 7 bases spanning the gap. This CDR3 is built from 14 residues. Germline CDR1 SGHTA, CDR2 FQGNSA. The CDR3, as DNA: TGTGCCAGCAGCTTCACTGTTAGCACAGATACGCAGTATTTT. It codes for CASSFTVSTDTQYF.

CDR3 sequence reads: CASSFTDSYEQYF. The CDR3, as DNA: TGTGCCAGCAGCTTTACAGACTCCTACGAGCAGTACTTC. This sequence joins TRBV5-8 and TRBJ2-5; D not certain. The better agreement between TRBJ2-7 and the DNA end casts doubt on the J call. Germline loops: CDR1 SGHTS, CDR2 YDEGEE. This CDR3 is built from 13 residues.

The rearrangement joins TRBV7-6 to TRBJ2-1; 11 positions agree with TRBD2. V trimming: 5 bases; J trimming: 4 bases; junction bases outside the gene matches: 4. The CDR3 loop spans 15 amino acids. Germline V gene sequence: CDR1 SGHVS, CDR2 FNYEAQ. CDR3 loop: CASSPPSGRYNEQFF. The CDR3 nucleotides read TGTGCCAGCAGCCCTCCTAGCGGGAGGTACAATGAGCAGTTCTTC.

The rearrangement links TRBV13 to TRBJ1-6; no clear D gene. Trimming shortened V by 7 bases and J by 7 bases, and 17 bases separated the two germline ends. This CDR3 is 15 amino acids long. The germline gives CDR1 PRHDT, CDR2 FYEKMQ (reference sequence). This chain's CDR3 is CASKSKEVRNSPLHF. CDR3 sequence (DNA): TGTGCCAGCAAATCAAAGGAGGTCAGGAATTCACCCCTCCACTTT. Full variable domain (outside the CDR3, taken from reference TRBV13 and TRBJ1-6): AAGVIQSPRHLIKEKRETATLKCYPIPRHDTVYWYQQGPGQDPQFLISFYEKMQSDKGSIPDRFSAQQFSDYHSELNMSSLELGDSALYFCASKSKEVRNSPLHFGNGTRLTVT.

This chain joins TRBV7-9 and TRBJ1-1, with TRBD1 matching over 7 bases. V shed 5 bases and J 7 bases; nucleotides not matched to a gene: 4. The CDR3 extends over 12 amino acids. Per the germline V gene, CDR1 is SEHNR and CDR2 is FQNEAQ (reference sequence). The CDR3 nucleotides read TGTGCCAGCAGCCAGGGACAGCTTGAAGCTTTCTTT. As protein: CASSQGQLEAFF.

The genes are TRBV7-9 and TRBJ1-1, with D uncertain. The V end was cut by 1 base, the J end by 11 bases, with 11 bases between. This CDR3 comprises 12 residues. Germline loops: CDR1 SEHNR, CDR2 FQNEAQ (reference sequence). CDR3 bases: TGTGCCAGCAGCTTAGAATTGGATGAGGCTTTCTTT. This gives the protein CASSLELDEAFF.

This clone was recorded only once. The gene calls are TRBV7-2 and TRBJ1-5, with a tentative D call TRBD1 (5 bases). Between the trimmed V and J ends, which lost 7 bases and 0 bases, there was a span of 13 bases. Per the germline V gene, CDR1 is SGHTA and CDR2 is FQGNSA. The CDR3 contains 15 residues. The CDR3 reads CASTSTAYSNQPQHF. Written as DNA, the CDR3 is TGTGCCAGCACCTCGACAGCTTATAGCAATCAGCCCCAGCATTTT.

The J gene is TRBJ1-2, the V gene TRBV11-2; D gene unclear. Per germline, CDR1 SGHAT and CDR2 FQNNGV. The CDR3 is made up of 12 amino acids. V shed 5 bases and J shed 3 bases, with 7 bases lying between them. CDR3 amino acids: CASSLPDYGYTF. The CDR3 DNA reads TGTGCCAGCAGCCTACCAGACTATGGCTACACCTTC.

Only a few counts were recorded for this clone. V and J are TRBV19 and TRBJ2-1; TRBD2 matches at 13 bases. The germline V gene encodes CDR1 LNHDA and CDR2 SQIVND (reference sequence). The CDR3 is 17 amino acids. The V and J ends lost 0 bases and 4 bases, in that order; junction bases with no gene match: 3. CDR3 DNA sequence: TGTGCCAGTAGTATAGAGAGGACTAGCGGGAGTTACAATGAGCAGTTCTTC. Translation gives CASSIERTSGSYNEQFF.

Here the CDR3 reads CASSQDTTRGYEQYF. Here the CDR3 DNA reads TGCGCCAGCAGCCAAGATACTACCCGGGGATACGAGCAGTACTTC. V usage is TRBV4-3 and J usage is TRBJ2-7, with D perhaps TRBD2 (5 bases). The CDR3 spans 15 residues. Germline V lookup: CDR1 LGHNA, CDR2 YSLEER. Trimming took 0 bases from V and 4 from J, leaving 13 bases between them.

V usage is TRBV11-3 and J usage is TRBJ1-1; D not certain. The V end lost 1 base, the J end lost 10 bases, and 16 bases lay between the germline ends. There are 14 residues in the CDR3. CDR1 is SGHNT, CDR2 YENEEA, per germline. CDR3 nucleotides: TGTGCCAGCAGCTTAGGCCTCGTCCAAATCGGAGCTTTCTTT. The encoded protein is CASSLGLVQIGAFF.

J is TRBJ2-7 and V is TRBV9; 9 bases are a match to TRBD1. Trimming cost V 3 bases and J 6 bases; bases outside gene matches: 4. The germline CDR1 and CDR2 sequences are SGDLS and YYNGEE. The CDR3 totals 13 residues. The CDR3 sequence: CASSGRQGGEQYF. CDR3 DNA: TGTGCCAGCAGCGGTAGACAGGGGGGCGAGCAGTACTTC.

About this clone itself: At one boundary the junction diverges from the germline segment, which might be a read error. The chain has TRBV13 and TRBJ1-1; the match to TRBD1 covers 7 bases. CDR1 is PRHDT and CDR2 is FYEKMQ in the germline V gene (reference sequence). The CDR3 consists of 15 residues. CDR3 protein: CAGRKRGGIDTEAFF. The CDR3 bases are TGTGCCGGCAGAAAGCGAGGGGGCATCGACACTGAAGCTTTCTTT.

The chain couples TRBV27 to TRBJ1-6; D possibly corresponds to TRBD1 (5 bases). V was pared by 3 bases and J by 4 bases, with 19 bases between. Germline-derived CDR1 and CDR2 are MNHEY and SMNVEV (reference sequence). The CDR3 runs to 18 residues. CDR3 nucleotides: TGTGCCAGCAGTTTTGGGAGGTTGGGACTTGGGTATAATTCACCCCTCCACTTT. It is translated as CASSFGRLGLGYNSPLHF.

The chain combines TRBV11-3 with TRBJ2-7, with D tentatively TRBD1 (6 bases). Germline loops: CDR1 SGHNT, CDR2 YENEEA. V was clipped by 5 bases and J by 0 bases, with 14 bases between them. The CDR3 runs 15 residues. CDR3 sequence: CASSLLDSSSYEQYF. Written as DNA, the CDR3 is TGTGCCAGCAGCCTCCTGGACAGCAGCTCCTACGAGCAGTACTTC.

This clone was recorded once. V is TRBV2 and J is TRBJ2-7, with D perhaps matching TRBD1 (5 bases). Germline loops: CDR1 SNHLY, CDR2 FYNNEI. With 1 base removed from V and 9 bases from J, the gap between germline ends came to 13 bases. The CDR3 is 13 amino acids. The CDR3 loop reads CASSEDQGRWQYF. The CDR3 nucleotides are TGTGCCAGCAGTGAAGACCAGGGTCGGTGGCAGTACTTC.